This entry concerns a single T cell receptor (beta chain). This clone's antigen is unknown. Base qualities were left out, and no much larger clone turns up one base away. CDR1 MNHNS and CDR2 SASEGT were looked up in the germline V gene. Between the V and J ends, shortened by 2 bases and 5 bases respectively, the junction contains 8 bases. The CDR3 runs 13 amino acids, cysteine and phenylalanine included. The read is trimmed to its CDR3 DNA, 39 bases read in frame from base 1. These data originate in a study of cytomegalovirus exposure and HLA in healthy donors (dated by TCRdb to the late 2010s). Regarding the complete study: An earlier analysis of roughly 610 of the donors reported 276 Gb of sequence data and around 120 million unique TCR beta sequences obtained from about 180 million T cells. A handful of DR-DQ haplotypes were handled as single units for association and clustering because linkage in the cohort was strong. Of the roughly 410 genotyped donors, 80% to 90% were placed in the genetic ancestry cluster associated with self-reported Caucasian donors. The study used immunosequencing to profile the T cell repertoires of several hundred subjects and linked those repertoires to cytomegalovirus serostatus. Donor age, sex, ethnicity and CMV serostatus were compiled alongside the repertoire data. The study combined high-throughput TCR immunosequencing, statistical association of individual TCRs with disease status, and machine learning to predict cytomegalovirus infection status. The number of donors typed differed by locus, with about 629-630 for A, B, C, DRB1 and DQB1, roughly 520 for DQA1, nearly 610 for DPA1, and some 450 for DPB1. Every repertoire in the discovery cohort had been generated on one and the same sequencing platform. In a later genetic analysis, genome-wide SNP genotypes for about three fifths of the roughly 670 donors were used, and that subset was treated as a discovery cohort. In addition to the first cohort of 500 to 850 subjects, a separate validation cohort of 100 to 150 different subjects was used. Class I and class II HLA loci were covered by the typing at four-digit resolution. The study aimed to test whether cataloging public T cell receptors could reveal signatures of past pathogen exposure. On average, around 240,000 unique TCR beta nucleotide sequences were sequenced per donor among 398 genotyped donors of the cohort, with about 19% of those sequences being non-productive. To study patterns of TCR occurrence, a later analysis re-analyzed previously published TCR beta repertoires from around 660 donors and added high-resolution HLA genotyping. Rather than using new phenotypic data, the later analysis identified candidate immune exposures from TCR beta sequences and from how often those sequences occurred across donors. An earlier analysis of roughly 580 of the donors used high-throughput TCR beta sequencing to judge whether each TCR beta V gene segment behaved as functional or pseudogenic. Roughly 300 gigabases of sequencing data and 80 million or so unique TCR sequences were included in an early release covering roughly 700 HLA-typed donors. On the study overall, not on this receptor specifically: Because the 87-base-pair reads could not distinguish some IMGT-functional V segments, including TRBV6-2 and TRBV6-3, those segments were excluded. In a later analysis, HLA-associated TCR beta chains showed more clonal expansion and lower generation probabilities than non-associated chains that were equally common. In an earlier analysis of several hundred of the donors, most TCR beta V segments were observed in productive rearrangements about 87% or about 30% of the time, broadly matching IMGT annotations. In a later genetic analysis, fewer N-insertions in productive TCRs were reported among donors in an Asian-associated ancestry cluster than the approximately 710-donor mean. The earlier analysis of around 600 of the donors excluded over 15 rarely observed V segments, including chromosome 9 orphons, because counts were too low. Several of the top co-occurrence clusters appeared to be linked to parvovirus B19, influenza, CMV and Epstein-Barr virus, according to a later analysis. In this cohort, only TCR beta chains were sequenced, and detectable features were limited by the absence of alpha or paired-chain data. Most CMV-associated TCR beta chains appeared to be HLA-restricted in a later analysis, and the HLA associations seemed to be driven largely by CMV exposure. Linkage disequilibrium might explain the correlated functional status among segregating V segments, but an unknown experimental factor could not be excluded. Specific HLA alleles were associated with 15,000 to 20,000 TCR beta sequences at a false discovery rate of 0.05 in a later analysis. The only immune exposure information available for the cohort was CMV serostatus. In a later analysis, TCR association rates were found to vary across HLA loci, with the most associated TCRs seen for DRB1 alleles and the fewest for HLA-C alleles. The study listed over 150 TCR beta chains as associated with cytomegalovirus. Cytomegalovirus status was reported to be diagnosed by the classifier with high specificity and sensitivity in both the original and validation cohorts. While some public TCRs were present in many individuals, most TCR sequences turned up only very rarely across donors. HLA typing was unavailable for some donors at each locus, so association tests used only the typed subset. The sequencing pipeline was judged likely to have produced a cluster of highly shared sequence variants as a technical artifact. Sequencing depth was assumed to be roughly uniform across donors in the presence/absence analyses, though that assumption may not hold. A further reported finding was that TCR beta sequences accurately predicted the HLA-A and HLA-B alleles for most subjects in the first cohort. In vitro tests confirmed that a few of the cytomegalovirus-associated TCR beta chains recognize cytomegalovirus antigens. The authors suggested that the approach could potentially be generalized to other disease states and immunological phenotypes. In a later genetic analysis, a missense DCLRE1C variant was associated with V-gene and J-gene trimming of TCR beta chains, and the association was replicated in an independent cohort. When HLA alleles, especially DR and DQ, strongly co-occurred, TCR associations were difficult to assign to individual alleles.

The cohort was made up of hundreds of healthy bone marrow donors. All cohort members were sampled while nominally healthy, although unrecorded immune exposures were likely present. The donor was CMV seronegative and belonged to the group of over 300 seronegative cohort members. A peripheral blood sample was provided by each donor, and peripheral blood mononuclear cells were used for TCR beta sequencing. The Qiagen DNeasy Blood Extraction Kit was used to extract genomic DNA from the blood cell samples. The library was built by means of the immunoSEQ multiplex PCR assay. The multiplex PCR relied on a mix of 60 forward primers for TCR Vbeta segments and 13 reverse primers for TCR Jbeta segments. A multiplex PCR assay on genomic DNA amplified the CDR3 region of rearranged TCR beta genes. The amplified TCR beta libraries were sequenced on the Illumina HiSeq System as 87-base-pair reads. The original methods were these. A later analysis counted tens of millions of unique TCR beta chains across the 666 repertoires, and roughly 10 million of these chains were shared by at least two donors. To remove PCR and sequencing errors, raw reads were error-corrected and collapsed into unique sequences using a nearest-neighbor algorithm that merged closely related sequences. CDR3 sequences were aligned to IMGT reference sequences to assign V, D and J gene segments. For a sequence to be retained, a match of at least six nucleotides to both a V gene segment and a J gene segment was required. Rearrangements were classified as productive when the CDR3 lacked stop codons and remained in frame with V and J, and all other rearrangements were classified as non-productive. CDR3 was defined by IMGT convention, running from the second conserved V-encoded cysteine to the conserved J-encoded phenylalanine. In an earlier analysis of approximately 590 of the donors, sequences lacking an unambiguous match to a single V gene segment were excluded. In an earlier analysis of 450 to 750 of the donors, a V segment was called functional when productive rearrangements were above 56.7%, and segregating when the standard deviation between donors exceeded 5%. To diagnose cytomegalovirus status from the catalog of TCR beta chain sequences, a statistical classification framework was built. V and J gene assignment, in a later analysis, came from comparing TCR nucleotide sequences with IMGT/GENE-DB human TR gene sequences. In a later analysis, CDR3 sequences and most-parsimonious VDJ recombination scenarios were assigned using the TCRdist pipeline. In a later analysis, every TCR beta chain was defined by the combination of its CDR3 amino acid sequence and its V-gene family, and reads without a unique V-gene family were dropped. As a way to deal with suspected cross-contamination and a sequencing artifact, a later analysis dropped 592 nucleotide sequences that were highly shared and had low generation probability. In a later analysis, a clonal expansion index for each public chain was calculated from normalized within-repertoire ranks of inferred template counts. Generation probabilities in a later analysis came from a VDJ recombination model fitted to out-of-frame rearrangements, and those results were checked against IGoR. A later analysis scored TCR-TCR, TCR-HLA and TCR-CMV co-occurrence with hypergeometric tests, applying a repertoire-size bias correction to TCR pairs. To estimate false discovery rates, a later analysis permuted the HLA or CMV assignments 20 times. In a later analysis, co-occurring TCRs were grouped with DBSCAN, and TCRdist sequence similarity was added when clustering was performed within HLA-allele-positive subsets. For co-occurrence clustering, repertoires with fewer than 30,000 or more than 120,000 public chains were excluded, along with four or five repertoires with anomalous nucleotide sharing. In its TCRdb copy, this immuneACCESS table keeps in-frame sequences only and misses some clones. Where compared with another copy, unresolved V genes explain less than half of these, and the others have no known cause. The V and J calls and clone size were taken over from that table, and D and trimming were inferred from the DNA. The sample table lists roughly 160,000 clones, more than 70% of them with a count of one. The ten largest clones take up around 1.5% of the sample.

The sequence joins TRBV6-1 to TRBJ2-3; TRBD1 is a possible D gene, resting on 5 matching bases. The sequencing sample was made of PBMCs. This receptor was obtained from a man in his 60s in good health and CMV-seronegative. The CDR3 corresponds to CASSELTEDTQYF. The DNA sequence is given as TGTGCCAGCAGTGAATTGACAGAAGATACGCAGTATTTT.